The rows below give T cell receptor beta chains drawn from one sample of a study of T cell responses to AZD1222 COVID-19 vaccine. Generated by immunoSEQ multiplex PCR, the TCRdb table keeps only in-frame clones and is missing some. The sample contains roughly 150,000 clones, roughly 91% of which appear only once. The sequences come from peripheral blood, collected on day 0 of AZD1222 vaccination. The receptors were gathered from an adult in good health. Each CDR3 is given without its conserved first and last residue. The D gene is left open where the match is weak. A row's size may be missing; if present it is once, few, many or a size class.

.	.	TRBV6-5	TRBJ2-7	ASSYRYSGRREQY
.	TRBD1	TRBV7-9	TRBJ1-2	ASSRSGQANYGYT
.	.	TRBV10-1	TRBJ2-5	ASSEGRIDFQETQY
.	.	TRBV28	TRBJ1-5	ASSFQLGNQPQH
.	.	TRBV9	TRBJ2-6	ANSVVPGGQSSGANVLT
.	.	TRBV7-3	TRBJ2-3	ASSLIGGSTDTQY
.	TRBD1	TRBV30	TRBJ1-5	AWSAIDRDNQPQH
once	.	TRBV5-1	TRBJ2-1	ASSFSRTDPYNEQF
.	.	TRBV7-9	TRBJ1-2	ASSLAPFSQGGYT
once	.	TRBV9	TRBJ2-3	ASSVSGFSTDTQY
.	.	TRBV6-5	TRBJ2-7	ASSFIAYEGEQY
.	.	TRBV6-1	TRBJ1-5	ASSEAGYSNQPQH
.	TRBD1	TRBV6-1	TRBJ1-1	ASSGYPTGGRNGNTEAF
.	TRBD1	TRBV29-1	TRBJ2-5	SHQNPGTGIAETQY
.	.	TRBV6-5	TRBJ1-2	ASRVYATSYGYT
.	.	TRBV24-1	TRBJ1-1	ATSDPLQRLVTEAF
.	TRBD2	TRBV6-5	TRBJ2-1	ASSYSVSGGPNEQF
.	.	TRBV28	TRBJ2-7	ASSLDWRGTAYEQY
.	.	TRBV5-1	TRBJ2-7	ASSLDQDTYEQY
.	.	TRBV5-1	TRBJ1-2	ASSLARGRVGYT
.	TRBD1	TRBV18	TRBJ1-1	ASSPDRETEAF
.	.	TRBV19	TRBJ1-5	ASSTPWRGPDQPQH
.	.	TRBV27	TRBJ2-7	ASSLWGREQY
once	TRBD1	TRBV19	TRBJ1-5	ASKAGQGQNQPQH
.	.	TRBV14	TRBJ2-1	ASSQAGSRGQNEQF
once	.	TRBV13	TRBJ2-5	ASSPSWGRQETQY
.	.	TRBV4-2	TRBJ1-1	ASSQESANTEAF
.	.	TRBV29-1	TRBJ1-1	SVDVQGWDTEAF
.	TRBD1	TRBV5-1	TRBJ2-3	ASSLQGENSDTQY
.	TRBD2	TRBV14	TRBJ2-1	ASSQERLAGRRDEQF
.	TRBD2	TRBV19	TRBJ2-3	ASSRGVFTDTQY
.	TRBD2	TRBV2	TRBJ2-7	ASFGGGGYEQY
few	.	TRBV12-3/TRBV12-4	TRBJ1-1	ASQDGNTEAF
.	.	TRBV10-3	TRBJ1-2	AISGILAYGYT
.	TRBD1	TRBV27	TRBJ2-3	ASSLTWDRVFTDTQY
once	.	TRBV14	TRBJ2-1	ASSRSFEQF
.	TRBD1	TRBV2	TRBJ2-3	ASYRGPRGTDTQY
.	TRBD1	TRBV5-6	TRBJ1-1	ASSLGQGLPEAF
.	.	TRBV27	TRBJ1-6	ASSLSLQGISPLH
.	TRBD1	TRBV12-3/TRBV12-4	TRBJ1-2	ASSLEGAGGYT
.	TRBD1	TRBV5-4	TRBJ1-6	ASSQTGGNNSPLH
.	.	TRBV29-1	TRBJ1-2	SVVFGTGGGGYT
.	TRBD1	TRBV4-1	TRBJ2-7	ASSPGTGHYEQY
few	.	TRBV5-5	TRBJ2-3	ASSSPEAVITDTQY
.	TRBD1	TRBV6-2/TRBV6-3	TRBJ1-5	ASSLGQGLDQPQH
.	.	TRBV12-3/TRBV12-4	TRBJ1-2	ASSPTGNYGYT
few	TRBD1	TRBV25-1	TRBJ2-3	ASRRTGLAATQY
.	.	TRBV23-1	TRBJ1-1	ASRRVPTRAEAF
.	.	TRBV19	TRBJ2-7	ASSIQGTDEQY
.	TRBD1	TRBV7-8	TRBJ1-5	ASSLATGEGQPQH
.	.	TRBV5-8	TRBJ1-2	ASSPYRANYGYT